The rows below give T cell receptor beta chains drawn from one sample of a study of blood T cell repertoires in COVID-19. Repertoires were generated with immunoSEQ multiplex PCR, while TCRdb's copy carries only in-frame clones and drops some. This table has 330,000 or so clones, 89% appearing once. Sequencing was carried out using peripheral blood. The origin of the receptors is a woman aged 60-75 years with COVID-19, enrolled during active disease. Both conserved end residues are part of each CDR3. D genes are given only for firm matches.

d_call j_call v_call cdr3_nt cdr3_aa
TRBD1 TRBJ1-6 TRBV28 TGTGCCACGCTTCGGGGCGGGACAGGGACTTCACCCCTCCACTTT CATLRGGTGTSPLHF
- TRBJ2-6 TRBV5-5 TGTGCCAGCAGCCTGGCCCGTCTCTCTGGGGCCAACGTCCTGACTTTC CASSLARLSGANVLTF
- TRBJ1-5 TRBV30 TGTGCCTGGAGTCCTCAAGGGGCCGATAGCAATCAGCCCCAGCATTTT CAWSPQGADSNQPQHF
TRBD1 TRBJ2-1 TRBV6-2/TRBV6-3 TGTGCCAGCAGCCTAGGACAGGGCTCGTGGGACAATGAGCAGTTCTTC CASSLGQGSWDNEQFF
TRBD1 TRBJ2-3 TRBV5-8 TGTGCCAGCAGATCCTGGGGACAGGGGAACACAGATACGCAGTATTTT CASRSWGQGNTDTQYF
TRBD1 TRBJ1-2 TRBV5-1 TGCGCCAGGACAGGGAAGGGTAACTATGGCTACACCTTC CARTGKGNYGYTF
- TRBJ1-5 TRBV5-1 TGCGCCAGCAGCCGGGATGGTAAGAATCAGCCCCAGCATTTT CASSRDGKNQPQHF
TRBD1 TRBJ1-2 TRBV5-8 TGTGCCAGCAGCTTGGCTAAGACAGGGGGCCTTGGCTACACCTTC CASSLAKTGGLGYTF
- TRBJ1-3 TRBV18 TGTGCCAGCTCACCAGGTAGCTCTGGAAACACCATATATTTT CASSPGSSGNTIYF
TRBD1 TRBJ2-5 TRBV9 TGTGCCAGCAGCGCGACCGGGACAGGGGGTCCGGAGACCCAGTACTTC CASSATGTGGPETQYF
- TRBJ1-1 TRBV7-9 TGTGCCAGCAGCTTAGCCGGGTTTAACACTGAAGCTTTCTTT CASSLAGFNTEAFF